This T cell receptor (beta chain) comes out of a study of identical twins. The CDR3 is 13 residues long. The V and J ends lost 2 bases and 6 bases respectively, with 7 bases between them. CDR1 is MGHDK, CDR2 SYGVNS, per germline. A note on this clonotype: Its target is unknown.

Study findings and constraints: Within beta out-of-frame sequences, the excess sharing observed between twins was weaker.

TCRdb re-derived calls from the 5' RACE reads in MiXCR, one entry per CDR3 protein. The table has 500,000 to 600,000 distinct CDR3 sequences, approximately 22% seen once. This same sample was also part of a study on T cells expressing NK-cell markers.

The material sequenced was CD4+ T cells sorted from blood. The chain employs TRBV25-1 and TRBJ2-2, with D perhaps matching TRBD2 (6 bases). The source of this sequence is a woman aged 18-35 years in good health. The CDR3 DNA is TGTGCCAGCAGTGAACCGGGGGCCGGGGAGCTGTTTTTT. Residues: CASSEPGAGELFF.